Included here is one T cell receptor (beta chain) sequence, with context. Its matching antigen is unknown. The V gene end was trimmed by 0 bases and the J gene end by 9 bases; junction bases not matched to a gene: 1. Germline CDR1 reads MNHEY; CDR2 reads SVGAGI. The CDR3 has 12 residues. This specimen belongs to a study of OX40 agonist ivuxolimab in advanced cancers. Whole-study findings and limits: The 0.1-3.0 mg/kg partial responders had among the lowest clonal expansion.

Profiling relied on immunoSEQ multiplex PCR, and the TCRdb table lists in-frame clones only, not all of them. This sample has some 69,000 clones; 91% occur once, and the top ten carry around 0.31%. The material was CD4+ or CD8+ T cells sorted from blood, obtained in a trial of the OX40 agonist ivuxolimab. The chain uses TRBV6-5 and TRBJ2-7; 8 bases fit TRBD2. The sequence derives from an adult with an advanced solid tumor such as melanoma, head and neck, liver or kidney cancer. CDR3 residues: CASSYSGLGQYF. The CDR3 DNA reads TGTGCCAGCAGTTACTCGGGACTAGGGCAGTACTTC.